This T cell receptor beta chain was recorded in a study of PD-L1 blockade in urothelial cancer. Germline V gives CDR1 SGDLS, CDR2 YYNGEE. V was clipped by 4 bases and J by 3 bases; unmatched bases: 9. The CDR3 is 17 residues long. Repertoires were generated with immunoSEQ multiplex PCR, while TCRdb's copy carries only in-frame clones and drops some. The repertoire holds 55,000 to 85,000 clones, with 85% to 90% as singletons. This clonotype originated in a man aged 55 to 70 with urothelial cancer. The sequencing here drew on PBMCs, taken around atezolizumab (anti-PD-L1) treatment. The chain combines TRBV9 with TRBJ2-3, with TRBD1 matching 12 bases. For the CDR3, the DNA is TGTGCCAGCAGCCCCGGGACAGGGGGCCGGAAAACAGATACGCAGTATTTT. Amino acid sequence: CASSPGTGGRKTDTQYF.